What follows describes a single TCR beta chain. Its antigen remains unidentified. The entry originates in a study of a mutant IDH1 vaccine in newly diagnosed glioma. The study's findings and limits: Shifts in the top peripheral T cell clonotypes seemed unrelated to pseudoprogression.

Documented time point: week 47, end of study. Doses consisted of 300 ug of mutant IDH1 20-mer peptide each, paired with topical imiquimod. New astrocytomas of WHO grade 3 or 4 that were IDH1-mutant and ATRX-lost were found in the donors. J was trimmed by 2 bases and V by 4 bases; bases with no gene match: 7. The CDR3 length is 15 residues. Germline loops: CDR1 KGHSY, CDR2 FQNENV. Only in-frame clones appear in the TCRdb table, and some are missing; sequencing was by immunoSEQ multiplex PCR. The sample contains approximately 80,000 clones, roughly four fifths of which appear only once. This sequence joins TRBV16 and TRBJ1-2, with 7 bases aligning to TRBD1. The sequencing here drew on PBMCs, taken from a glioma patient whose treatment included an IDH1 peptide vaccine. The TCR was taken from a middle-aged man with glioma. DNA of the CDR3: TGTGCCAGCAGCCTCTGGCCGGGACAGAACTATGGCTACACCTTC. Its translation is CASSLWPGQNYGYTF.